Below are 29 T cell receptor beta chains sequenced from a single sample in a study of blood T cell repertoires in COVID-19. Assay: immunoSEQ multiplex PCR; the TCRdb copy retains only in-frame clones and omits some. This table holds just over 300,000 clones, 86% found once. Sequencing input: PBMCs or T cells enriched from blood (not recorded which). Receptors were obtained from a man aged 30 to 39 who had recovered from COVID-19.

This chain uses TRBV28 with TRBJ2-7, with 7 bases aligning to TRBD1. CDR1 and CDR2 (germline): MDHEN, SYDVKM. With 7 bases clipped from V and 2 bases from J, the junction kept 5 bases outside the gene matches. The CDR3 spans 13 residues. The CDR3 region has the DNA TGTGCCAGCACCTTCGGGACAGCCTACGAGCAGTACTTC. It encodes CASTFGTAYEQYF.

The V call is TRBV7-9, the J call TRBJ1-2; D is unclear. Trimming shortened V by 4 bases and J by 3 bases, and 9 bases separated the two germline ends. The germline V gene encodes CDR1 SEHNR and CDR2 FQNEAQ (reference sequence). CDR3 length equals 13 residues. The CDR3 sequence: CASSSREYYGYTF. CDR3 nucleotides: TGTGCCAGCAGCTCGAGGGAATACTATGGCTACACCTTC.

The rearrangement uses TRBV27 and TRBJ2-3, with TRBD2 identical over 10 bases. V shed 5 bases, J shed 4 bases, and the junction held 15 bases outside the gene matches. Germline V gene lookup returns CDR1 MNHEY and CDR2 SMNVEV (reference sequence). The CDR3 length is 18 residues. The CDR3 reads CASSPAPLRLAGSDTQYF. CDR3 coding DNA: TGTGCCAGCAGTCCCGCTCCTCTTCGACTAGCGGGTTCAGATACGCAGTATTTT.

The J gene is TRBJ2-7, the V gene TRBV5-1, with 7 bases fitting TRBD1. Germline CDR1 SGHRS, CDR2 YFSETQ. The CDR3 contains 16 residues. Trimming cost V 3 bases and J 2 bases; bases outside gene matches: 11. The CDR3 sequence: CASSSRQQGKAYEQYF. The CDR3 DNA is TGCGCCAGCAGCTCCCGTCAACAGGGGAAGGCCTACGAGCAGTACTTC.

The J gene is TRBJ1-2, the V gene TRBV5-6; D remains unclear. From germline, CDR1 is SGHDT and CDR2 YYEEEE. The CDR3 totals 14 residues. V dropped 2 bases and J dropped 4 bases, with 12 bases sitting between them. The CDR3 region has the DNA TGTGCCAGCAGCTTTAGTACAGCCCTCTATGGCTACACCTTC. Protein: CASSFSTALYGYTF.

The chain employs TRBV9 and TRBJ2-7; 8 bases align to TRBD2. The V segment lost 0 bases and the J segment 4 bases; nucleotides outside the gene matches: 9. CDR3 length equals 16 residues. Germline V CDR1 and CDR2: SGDLS, YYNGEE. The CDR3 region is CASSVGVSGTFYEQYF. The CDR3 coding sequence is TGTGCCAGCAGCGTAGGGGTTAGCGGGACCTTTTACGAGCAGTACTTC.

The rearrangement links TRBV29-1 to TRBJ1-6; D unclear. Germline-derived CDR1 and CDR2 are SQVTM and ANQGSEA. Trimming took off 6 bases at V and 8 bases at J, with 20 bases between the two ends. The CDR3 has 15 residues. CDR3 nucleotides: TGCAGCGTCGCATTTGGAAGCGGTATGCATTCACCCCTCCACTTT. It translates to CSVAFGSGMHSPLHF. Complete variable domain (other parts from reference TRBV29-1 and TRBJ1-6): SAVISQKPSRDICQRGTSLTIQCQVDSQVTMMFWYRQQPGQSLTLIATANQGSEATYESGFVIDKFPISRPNLTFSTLTVSNMSPEDSSIYLCSVAFGSGMHSPLHFGNGTRLTVT.

The V call is TRBV10-2, the J call TRBJ2-3, with TRBD2 matching over 8 bases. Trimming took 3 bases from V and 1 from J; bases not matched to a gene: 3. Germline-derived CDR1 and CDR2 are WSHSY and SAAADI. There are 15 residues in the CDR3. CDR3 loop: CASSDGGVRTDTQYF. In nucleotides, the CDR3 is TGCGCCAGCAGTGACGGGGGGGTACGCACAGATACGCAGTATTTT.

This clone has a handful of counts. The chain couples TRBV24-1 to TRBJ2-1, with 12 bases identical to TRBD1. The length of the CDR3 is 17 residues. J gave up 7 bases and V 3 bases, and 9 bases lay outside the gene matches. Germline V gene lookup returns CDR1 KGHDR and CDR2 SFDVKD. The CDR3 spells CATSDASGTGGRNEQFF. As DNA, the CDR3 is TGTGCCACCAGTGATGCCTCCGGGACAGGGGGCAGGAATGAGCAGTTCTTC.

The genes are TRBV7-9 and TRBJ1-5; D unresolved. This CDR3 is 13 amino acids long. Trimming pared 1 base from V and 5 bases from J, leaving 6 bases between. The V gene's germline CDR1 is SEHNR and CDR2 FQNEAQ (reference sequence). Here the CDR3 DNA reads TGTGCCAGCAGCTTAGGGAGAGATCAGCCCCAGCATTTT. The encoded protein is CASSLGRDQPQHF.

The chain joins TRBV9 to TRBJ2-7; 11 bases are a match to TRBD2. Trimming took 3 bases from V and 0 from J; bases not matched to a gene: 5. Germline V gene lookup returns CDR1 SGDLS and CDR2 YYNGEE. This CDR3 contains 16 residues. CDR3 loop: CASSALAGGPSYEQYF. The DNA for the CDR3 is TGTGCCAGCAGCGCCCTAGCGGGGGGACCCTCCTACGAGCAGTACTTC.

The V and J genes are TRBV11-3 and TRBJ2-3; 13 nucleotides align to TRBD2. There are 17 residues in the CDR3. Germline CDR1 SGHNT, CDR2 YENEEA. V was clipped by 4 bases and J by 2 bases; unmatched bases: 6. CDR3 sequence reads: CASSYRTSGRNTDTQYF. Here the CDR3 DNA reads TGTGCCAGCAGCTACAGGACTAGCGGGAGAAACACAGATACGCAGTATTTT.

The J gene is TRBJ2-2, the V gene TRBV6-5, with a tentative D call TRBD1 (6 bases). The CDR3 is made up of 14 amino acids. Germline assignment: CDR1 MNHEY and CDR2 SVGAGI. V was trimmed by 6 bases and J by 3 bases, leaving 11 bases between them. The CDR3 region has the DNA TGTGCCAGCAGCCAATCAGGGGACACCGGGGAGCTGTTTTTT. Protein: CASSQSGDTGELFF.

V gene TRBV6-4 combines with J gene TRBJ2-1; 7 nucleotides match TRBD1. Germline V gene data show CDR1 as MRHNA and CDR2 as SNTAGT. The CDR3 contains 15 residues. V dropped 0 bases and J dropped 4; count of bases not matched to a gene: 3. The DNA of the CDR3 is TGTGCCAGCAGTGACTCCGGGACAGAATACAATGAGCAGTTCTTC. This codes for CASSDSGTEYNEQFF.

This clone was seen a single time. The CDR3 protein is CASSADSNYGYTF. CDR3 bases: TGTGCCAGCAGCGCGGACAGTAACTATGGCTACACCTTC. V gene TRBV5-4 combines with J gene TRBJ1-2, with a possible D match to TRBD1 (6 bases). This CDR3 spans 13 amino acids. The germline V gene encodes CDR1 SGHNT and CDR2 YYREEE (reference sequence). Trimming pared 4 bases from V and 1 base from J, leaving 8 bases between. The full variable domain, in which reference TRBV5-4 and TRBJ1-2 provide the parts outside the CDR3, is ETGVTQSPTHLIKTRGQQVTLRCSSQSGHNTVSWYQQALGQGPQFIFQYYREEENGRGNFPPRFSGLQFPNYSSELNVNALELDDSALYLCASSADSNYGYTFGSGTRLTVV.

This clone was seen only once. The chain recombines TRBV5-1 with TRBJ1-4; D ambiguous. CDR1 is SGHRS, CDR2 YFSETQ, per germline. This CDR3 spans 16 amino acids. V was pared by 3 bases and J by 3 bases, with 15 bases between. The CDR3 DNA reads as TGCGCCAGCAGCTGGGATGTGGGAGATGCTAATGAAAAACTGTTTTTT. Its translation: CASSWDVGDANEKLFF.

The chain uses TRBV28 and TRBJ2-1; TRBD2 matches at 16 bases. The V segment lost 9 bases and the J segment 4 bases; nucleotides outside the gene matches: 12. This CDR3 has 18 residues. Germline CDR1 is MDHEN and CDR2 is SYDVKM. CDR3 amino acids: CARRTGTSGGAEYNEQFF. Written as DNA, the CDR3 is TGTGCCAGACGAACCGGGACTAGCGGGGGGGCGGAGTACAATGAGCAGTTCTTC. The variable domain in full, with the rest retrieved from reference TRBV28 and TRBJ2-1, is DVKVTQSSRYLVKRTGEKVFLECVQDMDHENMFWYRQDPGLGLRLIYFSYDVKMKEKGDIPEGYSVSREKKERFSLILESASTNQTSMYLCARRTGTSGGAEYNEQFFGPGTRLTVL.

The DNA of the CDR3 is TGCGCCAGCAGCTGGCAAGCGGCTAGCACAGATACGCAGTATTTT. Its translation: CASSWQAASTDTQYF. This chain uses TRBV5-1 with TRBJ2-3; D is perhaps TRBD2 (5 bases). The CDR3 has 15 residues. V dropped 3 bases and J dropped 0 bases, with 11 bases sitting between them. Germline assignment: CDR1 SGHRS and CDR2 YFSETQ.

This clone turned up a few times. The rearrangement joins TRBV30 to TRBJ1-5; TRBD1 matches at 7 bases. V lost 1 base and J lost 2; bases outside the gene matches: 5. Germline-derived CDR1 and CDR2 are GTSNPN and SVGIG (reference sequence). The CDR3 spans 15 residues. The CDR3 here is CAWSEQGLGNQPQHF. The DNA of the CDR3 is TGTGCCTGGAGTGAACAGGGGCTTGGCAATCAGCCCCAGCATTTT. Drawing the rest from reference TRBV30 and TRBJ1-5, the complete variable domain is SQTIHQWPATLVQPVGSPLSLECTVEGTSNPNLYWYRQAAGRGLQLLFYSVGIGQISSEVPQNLSASRPQDRQFILSSKKLLLSDSGFYLCAWSEQGLGNQPQHFGDGTRLSIL.

The chain employs TRBV27 and TRBJ2-5, with TRBD1 matching over 7 bases. V was pared by 6 bases and J by 2 bases, with 9 bases of the junction left unmatched. Germline-derived CDR1 and CDR2 are MNHEY and SMNVEV (reference sequence). The CDR3 loop spans 15 amino acids. The CDR3 nucleotides read TGTGCCAGCAGCTTAGACAGGGCTCAGCAAGAGACCCAGTACTTC. Protein product: CASSLDRAQQETQYF.

This chain uses TRBV19 with TRBJ2-1, with no clear D. Germline lookup yields CDR1 LNHDA and CDR2 SQIVND (reference sequence). The CDR3 covers 15 residues. Trimming left V 3 bases short and J 0 bases short, with 9 bases between. This CDR3 is CASSIDTSSYNEQFF. For the CDR3, the DNA is TGTGCCAGTAGTATTGACACCAGCTCCTACAATGAGCAGTTCTTC.

The V gene is TRBV7-9, the J gene TRBJ2-1, with TRBD1 as a possible D gene (5 bases). This CDR3 is built from 13 residues. CDR1 is SEHNR and CDR2 is FQNEAQ in the germline V gene (reference sequence). V lost 5 bases, J lost 6 bases, and 11 bases lay in between. The CDR3 nucleotides are TGTGCCAGCAGCCTCAGCAGGGTCAATGAGCAGTTCTTC. Its protein product is CASSLSRVNEQFF.

The chain couples TRBV27 to TRBJ1-1; D possibly corresponds to TRBD1 (6 bases). CDR3 length: 13 amino acids. Germline V gene data show CDR1 as MNHEY and CDR2 as SMNVEV (reference sequence). V was shortened by 2 bases and J by 4 bases, with 8 bases between the two germline ends. This CDR3 reads CASSLGGLTEAFF. The CDR3 DNA reads as TGTGCCAGCAGTTTAGGGGGCCTCACTGAAGCTTTCTTT.

The chain links TRBV28 to TRBJ1-5, with 7 positions matching TRBD1. Germline CDR1 is MDHEN and CDR2 is SYDVKM. CDR3 length: 14 amino acids. Trimming took 6 bases from V and 5 from J; bases not matched to a gene: 7. The chain's CDR3 is CASSPRGLYQPQHF. The CDR3 DNA reads as TGTGCCAGCAGCCCTAGGGGGCTTTATCAGCCCCAGCATTTT.

There are a few counts of this clone. V gene TRBV4-1 combines with J gene TRBJ2-5; a weak D match, TRBD2 (6 bases). The V end lost 0 bases, the J end lost 4 bases, and 18 bases lay between the germline ends. Germline-derived CDR1 and CDR2 are MGHRA and YSYEKL. The CDR3 spans 17 residues. The chain's CDR3 is CASSQDGASRGRETQYF. CDR3 in DNA: TGCGCCAGCAGCCAAGATGGGGCTAGCCGGGGGAGAGAGACCCAGTACTTC.

The V and J genes are TRBV9 and TRBJ2-3, with TRBD2 matching 7 bases. The V segment lost 2 bases and the J segment 2 bases; nucleotides outside the gene matches: 8. From germline, CDR1 is SGDLS and CDR2 YYNGEE. The CDR3 loop spans 16 amino acids. DNA of the CDR3: TGTGCCAGCAGCGTGGAGGGTGGGAGGGCCACAGATACGCAGTATTTT. Amino acid sequence: CASSVEGGRATDTQYF.

The V gene is TRBV5-1, the J gene TRBJ2-3; D might be TRBD1 (5 bases). This CDR3 spans 15 amino acids. The germline V and J ends were trimmed by 4 bases and 1 base, with 13 bases remaining between them. The germline CDR1 and CDR2 sequences are SGHRS and YFSETQ. The CDR3 loop is CASSLREQGTDTQYF. The CDR3 DNA sequence: TGCGCCAGCAGCCTTCGAGAACAGGGCACAGATACGCAGTATTTT. Complete variable domain (other parts from reference TRBV5-1 and TRBJ2-3): KAGVTQTPRYLIKTRGQQVTLSCSPISGHRSVSWYQQTPGQGLQFLFEYFSETQRNKGNFPGRFSGRQFSNSRSEMNVSTLELGDSALYLCASSLREQGTDTQYFGPGTRLTVL.

The chain uses TRBV10-3 and TRBJ2-3; 9 positions agree with TRBD2. From germline, CDR1 is ENHRY and CDR2 SYGVKD. The CDR3 contains 18 residues. Unmatched junction bases numbered 9, after V lost 2 bases and J lost 0 bases. CDR3 sequence (DNA): TGTGCCATCAGTGAGACGGTTGTAGCGGGGGTTAGCACAGATACGCAGTATTTT. Translated: CAISETVVAGVSTDTQYF.

This rearrangement joins TRBV6-4 to TRBJ1-2; 7 bases match TRBD1. Germline V CDR1 and CDR2: MRHNA, SNTAGT. This CDR3 spans 17 amino acids. V trimming: 0 bases; J trimming: 8 bases; junction bases outside the gene matches: 15. The CDR3 DNA reads TGTGCCAGCAGTGACTCTAACAGGGGCCCCTTTTTAAGAGGCTACACCTTC. Amino acid sequence: CASSDSNRGPFLRGYTF.